This T cell receptor (beta chain) originates from a study of cytomegalovirus exposure and HLA in healthy donors. This clone has more than one count but fewer than ten. The PCR made use of 60 Vbeta and 13 Jbeta primers. Using immunoSEQ multiplex PCR, the repertoire was profiled, and TCRdb retains in-frame clones only, with some absent. The sample shows 150,000 or so clones, around 80% of them seen only once. In germline, CDR1 is SQVTM, CDR2 ANQGSEA. V shed 6 bases and J 7 bases; nucleotides not matched to a gene: 5. CDR3 length: 13 residues. The clonotype was recovered from a woman aged 35 to 49 in good health and CMV-seropositive. This chain joins TRBV29-1 and TRBJ1-4, with 10 bases fitting TRBD1. The sample comprised PBMCs. The CDR3 sequence is CSVTGTGAEKLFF. CDR3 in DNA: TGCAGCGTCACCGGGACAGGGGCTGAAAAACTGTTTTTT.